The 18 T cell receptor beta chains below come from one sample, sequenced in a study of blood T cell repertoires in COVID-19. Data came from immunoSEQ multiplex PCR; TCRdb stores just in-frame clones and leaves some out. The repertoire includes approximately 54,000 clones, around 80% of them detected once, and about 8% sits in the top ten. Source material: peripheral blood. The source of these receptors is a human donor in a cohort sampled during active COVID-19.

J is TRBJ1-5 and V is TRBV6-2 or TRBV6-3, with 9 bases aligning to TRBD1. Germline V lookup: CDR1 MNHEY, CDR2 SVGEGT. The CDR3 is 16 residues long. After removal of 4 bases from V and 4 bases from J, the junction contained 8 bases not matched to a gene. In nucleotides, the CDR3 is TGTGCCAGCAGTTTAGCCGGGACAGGGTGGAATCAGCCCCAGCATTTT. Protein: CASSLAGTGWNQPQHF.

This clone appeared a single time. This chain uses TRBV2 with TRBJ2-3; tentatively, D is TRBD1 (6 bases). From germline, CDR1 is SNHLY and CDR2 FYNNEI. V was clipped by 3 bases and J by 0 bases, with 16 bases between them. CDR3 length equals 17 residues. The CDR3 bases are TGTGCCAGCAGTGACTTATTTGGACAGTCGAGCACAGATACGCAGTATTTT. Translating it yields CASSDLFGQSSTDTQYF.

This chain uses TRBV19 with TRBJ2-2; tentatively, D is TRBD1 (6 bases). Germline V gene lookup returns CDR1 LNHDA and CDR2 SQIVND (reference sequence). The CDR3 consists of 13 residues. The V and J ends lost 5 bases and 9 bases respectively, with 13 bases between them. CDR3 coding DNA: TGTGCCAGTAGTTGGGTCGGACAGCGGGAGCTGTTTTTT. It encodes CASSWVGQRELFF. The entire variable domain, with the rest obtained from reference TRBV19 and TRBJ2-2, is as follows: DGGITQSPKYLFRKEGQNVTLSCEQNLNHDAMYWYRQDPGQGLRLIYYSQIVNDFQKGDIAEGYSVSREKKESFPLTVTSAQKNPTAFYLCASSWVGQRELFFGEGSRLTVL.

The chain combines TRBV27 with TRBJ2-3, with a weak D call TRBD1 (6 bases). This CDR3 contains 15 residues. V was cut by 2 bases and J by 3 bases, with 12 bases left in between. Germline loops: CDR1 MNHEY, CDR2 SMNVEV (reference sequence). The CDR3 coding sequence is TGTGCCAGCAGTTTACTATACAGGGCTACAGATACGCAGTATTTT. It specifies CASSLLYRATDTQYF.

Points on this clone: An end of the junction does not agree with germline; a read error may underlie this. The chain uses TRBV6-6 and TRBJ1-5; TRBD1 matches at 8 bases. Germline V CDR1 and CDR2: MNHNY, SVGAGI (reference sequence). This CDR3 is built from 13 residues. This chain's CDR3 is CASSPSRGRGQDF. The CDR3 nucleotides read TGTGCCAGCAGCCCATCCCGGGGCAGGGGGCAAGACTTT.

The chain links TRBV4-1 to TRBJ1-5; TRBD1 is a possible D gene (5 bases). Looked up from germline, CDR1 is MGHRA and CDR2 is YSYEKL. This CDR3 region has 16 residues. V lost 0 bases and J 4 bases, leaving 13 bases between the germline ends. The CDR3 bases are TGCGCCAGCAGCCAAGATCAAGGGGTAGGGAATCAGCCCCAGCATTTT. This codes for CASSQDQGVGNQPQHF.

The chain recombines TRBV3-1 (or the pseudogene TRBV3-2) with TRBJ1-1; no clear D. Germline CDR1 and CDR2: LGHDT and YNNKEL (reference sequence). V was cut by 4 bases and J by 2 bases, with 8 bases left in between. This CDR3 has 13 amino acids. CDR3 residues: CASSRGVNTEAFF. The CDR3 DNA reads as TGTGCCAGCAGCCGTGGAGTCAACACTGAAGCTTTCTTT.

This chain uses TRBV4-1 with TRBJ1-5; D is possibly TRBD1 (6 bases). Trimming pared 3 bases from V and 2 bases from J, leaving 11 bases between. This CDR3 is 15 amino acids long. Germline values: CDR1 MGHRA, CDR2 YSYEKL. CDR3 DNA sequence: TGCGCCAGCAGCCAGGGGGGGCTAGGCAATCAGCCCCAGCATTTT. This translates into CASSQGGLGNQPQHF.

V usage is TRBV7-2 and J usage is TRBJ2-7; TRBD2 might be the D (6 bases). CDR3 length: 15 amino acids. In germline, CDR1 is SGHTA, CDR2 FQGNSA. V was pared by 0 bases and J by 1 base, with 10 bases between. CDR3 nucleotides: TGTGCCAGCAGCTTAGCGGGAGGACTATCCTACGAGCAGTACTTC. It yields the protein CASSLAGGLSYEQYF. Combining the CDR3 with reference TRBV7-2 and TRBJ2-7 gives the whole variable domain GAGVSQSPSNKVTEKGKDVELRCDPISGHTALYWYRQSLGQGLEFLIYFQGNSAPDKSGLPSDRFSAERTGGSVSTLTIQRTQQEDSAVYLCASSLAGGLSYEQYFGPGTRLTVT.

This chain links TRBV4-3 with TRBJ2-1; D might be TRBD1 (6 bases). The germline V gene encodes CDR1 LGHNA and CDR2 YSLEER. Trimming removed 0 bases from V and 7 bases from J, with 10 bases in between. This CDR3 has 14 amino acids. The CDR3 coding sequence is TGCGCCAGCAGCCAAGAGGGGGCGCGGAATGAGCAGTTCTTC. Protein: CASSQEGARNEQFF.

The rearrangement uses TRBV30 and TRBJ1-1; D is undetermined. Trimming removed 4 bases at V and 0 bases at J, with 6 bases between. CDR1 is GTSNPN, CDR2 SVGIG, per germline (reference sequence). The CDR3 runs 12 residues. CDR3 sequence reads: CAWKIMNTEAFF. The CDR3 DNA reads as TGTGCCTGGAAAATCATGAACACTGAAGCTTTCTTT.

This clone came up once. The CDR3 protein is CAWSVKGHSGNTIYF. As DNA, the CDR3 is TGTGCCTGGAGTGTTAAGGGGCACTCCGGAAACACCATATATTTT. The rearrangement joins TRBV30 to TRBJ1-3; the D gene is possibly TRBD1 (5 bases). V lost 0 bases and J lost 4, with 13 bases in between. The CDR3 totals 15 residues. The V gene's germline CDR1 is GTSNPN and CDR2 SVGIG (reference sequence).

The J gene is TRBJ2-1, the V gene TRBV19; 7 bases agree with TRBD2. Trimming cost V 5 bases and J 5 bases; bases outside gene matches: 12. CDR1 and CDR2 from the germline V gene are LNHDA and SQIVND (reference sequence). This CDR3 spans 16 amino acids. The CDR3 coding sequence is TGTGCCAGTAGTGCCAGAGGGCCTAGCGGAAACAATGAGCAGTTCTTC. This translates into CASSARGPSGNNEQFF.

V and J are TRBV7-3 and TRBJ1-1; D is perhaps TRBD1 (5 bases). V lost 6 bases and J 2 bases, leaving 10 bases between the germline ends. This CDR3 contains 13 residues. The germline gives CDR1 SGHTA, CDR2 FQGTGA. The CDR3 nucleotides are TGTGCCAGCAGATTAGACAGAAACACTGAAGCTTTCTTT. Residues: CASRLDRNTEAFF.

CDR3 bases: TGTGCCAGCAACTCGAGGGACACCTACGAGCAGTACTTC. Amino acid sequence: CASNSRDTYEQYF. This sequence joins TRBV6-5 and TRBJ2-7, with TRBD1 as a possible D gene (6 bases). Deletions cut 7 bases from V and 2 bases from J, with 12 bases between. The CDR3 consists of 13 residues. Germline CDR1 and CDR2: MNHEY and SVGAGI.

The table lists this clone with a few counts. J is TRBJ2-7 and V is TRBV9; 12 bases are a match to TRBD2. The germline V gene has CDR1 SGDLS and CDR2 YYNGEE. CDR3 length: 15 amino acids. Trimming took 0 bases from V and 4 from J; bases not matched to a gene: 2. The CDR3 region has the DNA TGTGCCAGCAGCGTAGGACTAGCGGGAGTGTACGAGCAGTACTTC. It is translated as CASSVGLAGVYEQYF.

This clone has only a few counts. The chain employs TRBV11-2 and TRBJ2-5, with TRBD1 identical over 10 bases. This CDR3 has 14 amino acids. Germline V gives CDR1 SGHAT, CDR2 FQNNGV. V trimming: 5 bases; J trimming: 6 bases; junction bases outside the gene matches: 6. The CDR3 protein is CASSLTTGGQTQYF. The CDR3 DNA follows: TGTGCCAGCAGCCTTACGACAGGGGGCCAGACCCAGTACTTC.

The J gene is TRBJ1-2, the V gene TRBV6-1; D possibly corresponds to TRBD1 (6 bases). Trimming stripped 1 base from V and 5 bases from J, with 14 bases between. The CDR3 runs to 15 residues. Germline CDR1 reads MNHNS; CDR2 reads SASEGT. The CDR3 DNA reads TGTGCCAGCAGTGAAGGCCCGGGGACAAGATATGGCTACACCTTC. Translating it yields CASSEGPGTRYGYTF.